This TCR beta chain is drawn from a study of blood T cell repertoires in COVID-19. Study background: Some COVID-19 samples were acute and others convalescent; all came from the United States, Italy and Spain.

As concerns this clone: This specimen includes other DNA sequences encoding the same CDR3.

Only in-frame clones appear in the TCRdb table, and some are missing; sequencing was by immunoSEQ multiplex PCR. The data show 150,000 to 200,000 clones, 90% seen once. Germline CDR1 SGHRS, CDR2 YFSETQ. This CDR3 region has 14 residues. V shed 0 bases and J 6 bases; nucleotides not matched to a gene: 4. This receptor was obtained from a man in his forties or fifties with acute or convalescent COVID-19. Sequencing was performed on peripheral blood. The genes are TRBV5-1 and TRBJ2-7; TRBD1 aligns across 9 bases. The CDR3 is CASSLGQGGREQYF. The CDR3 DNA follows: TGCGCCAGCAGCTTGGGACAGGGGGGTCGCGAGCAGTACTTC.